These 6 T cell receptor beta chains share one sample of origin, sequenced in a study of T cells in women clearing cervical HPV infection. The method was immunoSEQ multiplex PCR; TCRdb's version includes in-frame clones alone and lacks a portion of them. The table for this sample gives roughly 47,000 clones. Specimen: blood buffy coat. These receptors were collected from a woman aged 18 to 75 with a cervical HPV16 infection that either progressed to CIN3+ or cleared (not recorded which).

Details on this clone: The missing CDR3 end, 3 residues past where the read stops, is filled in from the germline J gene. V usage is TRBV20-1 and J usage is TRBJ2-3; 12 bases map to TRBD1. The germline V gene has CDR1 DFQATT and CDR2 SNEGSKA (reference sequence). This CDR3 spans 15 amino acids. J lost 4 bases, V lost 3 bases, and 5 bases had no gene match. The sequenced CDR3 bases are TGCAGTGCTAGGTGGGGACAGGGGGCACCAGATACG. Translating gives CSARWGQGAPDT. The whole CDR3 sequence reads CSARWGQGAPDTQYF.

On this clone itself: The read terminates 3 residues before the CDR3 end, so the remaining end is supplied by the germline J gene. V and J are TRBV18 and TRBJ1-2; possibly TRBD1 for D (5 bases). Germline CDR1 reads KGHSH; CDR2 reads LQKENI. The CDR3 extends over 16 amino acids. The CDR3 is CASSPPGTSGQGDYTF. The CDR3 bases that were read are TGTGCCAGCTCACCACCCGGGACTAGCGGCCAAGGGGAC.

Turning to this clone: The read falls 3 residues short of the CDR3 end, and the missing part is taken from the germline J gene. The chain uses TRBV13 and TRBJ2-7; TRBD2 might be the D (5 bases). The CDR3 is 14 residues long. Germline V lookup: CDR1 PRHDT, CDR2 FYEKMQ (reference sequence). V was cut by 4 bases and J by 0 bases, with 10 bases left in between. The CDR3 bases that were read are TGTGCCAGCAGCTGGAAGACTATCTCCTACGAG. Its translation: CASSWKTISYE. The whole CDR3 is CASSWKTISYEQYF.

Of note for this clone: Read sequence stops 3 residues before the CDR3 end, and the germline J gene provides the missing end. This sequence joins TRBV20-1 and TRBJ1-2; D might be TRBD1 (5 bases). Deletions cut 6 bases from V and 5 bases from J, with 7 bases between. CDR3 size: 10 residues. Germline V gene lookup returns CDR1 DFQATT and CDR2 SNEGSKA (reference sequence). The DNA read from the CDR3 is TGCAGTGCAGAGGGGTATGGC. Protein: CSAEGYG. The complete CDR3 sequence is CSAEGYGYTF.

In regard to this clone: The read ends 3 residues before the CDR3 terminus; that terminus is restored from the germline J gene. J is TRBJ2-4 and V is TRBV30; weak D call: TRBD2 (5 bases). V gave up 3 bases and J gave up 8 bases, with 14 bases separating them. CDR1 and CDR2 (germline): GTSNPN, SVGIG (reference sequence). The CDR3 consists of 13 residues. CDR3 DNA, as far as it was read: TGTGCCTGGAGGAGAACAGCCGGGGACATT. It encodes CAWRRTAGDI. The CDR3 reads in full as CAWRRTAGDIQYF.

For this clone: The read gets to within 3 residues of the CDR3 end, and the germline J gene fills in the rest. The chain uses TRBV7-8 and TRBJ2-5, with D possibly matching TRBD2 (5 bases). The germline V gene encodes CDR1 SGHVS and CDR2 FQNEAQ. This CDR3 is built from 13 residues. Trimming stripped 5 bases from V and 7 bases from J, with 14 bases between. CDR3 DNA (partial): TGTGCCAGCAGCCCCGACCCTCGGGGGACC. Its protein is CASSPDPRGT. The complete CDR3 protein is CASSPDPRGTQYF.